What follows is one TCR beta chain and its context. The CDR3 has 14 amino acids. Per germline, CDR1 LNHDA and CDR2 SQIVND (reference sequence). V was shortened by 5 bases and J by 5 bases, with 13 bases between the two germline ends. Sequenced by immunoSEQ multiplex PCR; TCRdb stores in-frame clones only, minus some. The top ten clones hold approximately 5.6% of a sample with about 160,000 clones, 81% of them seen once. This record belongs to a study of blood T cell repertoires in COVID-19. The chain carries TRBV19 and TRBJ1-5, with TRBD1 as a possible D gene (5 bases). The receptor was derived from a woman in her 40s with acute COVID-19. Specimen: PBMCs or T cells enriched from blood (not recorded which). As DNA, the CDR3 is TGTGCCAGTAGTTTCGACCAGACAGATCAGCCCCAGCATTTT. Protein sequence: CASSFDQTDQPQHF.